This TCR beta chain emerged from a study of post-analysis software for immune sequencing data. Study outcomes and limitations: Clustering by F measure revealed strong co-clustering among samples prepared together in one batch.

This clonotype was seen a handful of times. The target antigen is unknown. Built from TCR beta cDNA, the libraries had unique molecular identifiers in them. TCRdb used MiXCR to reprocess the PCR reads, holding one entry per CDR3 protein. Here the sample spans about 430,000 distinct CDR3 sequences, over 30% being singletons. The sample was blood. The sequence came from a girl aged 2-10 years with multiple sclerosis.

The CDR3 region has the DNA TGTGCCAGCAGTTTGTTTAGCGGGAGAGTAAATGAGCAGTTCTTC. Translated, it gives CASSLFSGRVNEQFF. V gene TRBV12-3 or TRBV12-4 combines with J gene TRBJ2-1; TRBD2 matches at 9 bases. The CDR3 has 15 residues. The V segment lost 3 bases and the J segment 7 bases; nucleotides outside the gene matches: 7.